These 25 T cell receptor beta chains were sequenced from one sample in a study of blood T cell repertoires in COVID-19. Clones were read by immunoSEQ multiplex PCR, and TCRdb kept only the in-frame ones, dropping some. The sample has about 300,000 clones, around nine tenths seen once; the top ten hold 6.5% to 8%. Source material: peripheral blood. All receptors derive from a woman between 25 and 40 years old with COVID-19, enrolled during active disease.

The chain employs TRBV27 and TRBJ2-2; TRBD2 is a possible D gene (5 bases). This CDR3 is built from 14 residues. Germline values: CDR1 MNHEY, CDR2 SMNVEV (reference sequence). The germline V and J ends were trimmed by 6 bases and 5 bases, with 13 bases remaining between them. Written as DNA, the CDR3 is TGTGCCAGCAGCCTAGGACTGCTAACCGGGGAGCTGTTTTTT. It translates to CASSLGLLTGELFF.

This CDR3 reads CASSLGQGHTQPQHF. CDR3 bases: TGTGCCAGCAGTCTGGGACAGGGGCATACGCAGCCCCAGCATTTT. The V gene is TRBV28, the J gene TRBJ1-5; 10 bases map to TRBD1. CDR3 length equals 15 residues. V lost 5 bases and J lost 7; bases outside the gene matches: 8. The V gene's germline CDR1 is MDHEN and CDR2 SYDVKM. The full variable domain, with the rest looked up from reference TRBV28 and TRBJ1-5, is DVKVTQSSRYLVKRTGEKVFLECVQDMDHENMFWYRQDPGLGLRLIYFSYDVKMKEKGDIPEGYSVSREKKERFSLILESASTNQTSMYLCASSLGQGHTQPQHFGDGTRLSIL.

V and J are TRBV11-2 and TRBJ1-4; 8 bases align to TRBD1. The CDR3 has 15 amino acids. Germline-derived CDR1 and CDR2 are SGHAT and FQNNGV. Unmatched junction bases numbered 9, after V lost 4 bases and J lost 8 bases. The CDR3 reads CASSSLTGAGEKLFF. The CDR3 bases are TGTGCCAGCAGCTCCCTGACAGGGGCGGGAGAAAAACTGTTTTTT.

V usage is TRBV24-1 and J usage is TRBJ2-1; 12 bases align to TRBD2. The CDR3 totals 15 residues. Germline V gives CDR1 KGHDR, CDR2 SFDVKD. Unmatched junction bases numbered 5, after V lost 5 bases and J lost 7 bases. The DNA for the CDR3 is TGTGCCACCAGTGCCCAACTAGCGGGAGGAAATGAGCAGTTCTTC. It encodes CATSAQLAGGNEQFF.

The chain combines TRBV5-4 with TRBJ2-5, with TRBD2 identical over 8 bases. There are 15 residues in the CDR3. CDR1 is SGHNT and CDR2 is YYREEE in the germline V gene (reference sequence). V was pared by 4 bases and J by 1 base, with 6 bases of the junction left unmatched. The CDR3 region is CASSAVAGSQETQYF. For the CDR3, the DNA is TGTGCCAGCAGCGCCGTAGCGGGAAGCCAAGAGACCCAGTACTTC.

This clone was recorded a few times. The J gene is TRBJ2-7, the V gene TRBV19; 9 bases match TRBD1. Germline V gene lookup returns CDR1 LNHDA and CDR2 SQIVND (reference sequence). V lost 4 bases, J lost 3 bases, and 4 bases stayed unmatched. The CDR3 covers 14 residues. CDR3 residues: CASSSGTGLYEQYF. CDR3 bases: TGTGCCAGTAGTAGCGGGACAGGGCTCTACGAGCAGTACTTC.

The rearrangement joins TRBV25-1 to TRBJ1-1; the match to TRBD1 covers 7 bases. V was clipped by 3 bases and J by 11 bases; unmatched bases: 6. The germline gives CDR1 MGHDK, CDR2 SYGVNS. The CDR3 spans 12 residues. The CDR3 DNA reads TGTGCCAGCAGTGACAACAGGGGTTGGGCTTTCTTT. Its protein is CASSDNRGWAFF.

Points on this clone: Within the sample, other DNA sequences also encode this same CDR3. The rearrangement joins TRBV30 to TRBJ1-1; 7 nucleotides match TRBD1. The CDR3 loop spans 13 amino acids. The V gene's germline CDR1 is GTSNPN and CDR2 SVGIG (reference sequence). J gave up 4 bases and V 1 base, and 3 bases lay outside the gene matches. The CDR3: CAWSAGTATEAFF. Written as DNA, the CDR3 is TGTGCCTGGAGTGCCGGGACAGCCACTGAAGCTTTCTTT. Looking up the rest from reference TRBV30 and TRBJ1-1 gives the full variable domain: SQTIHQWPATLVQPVGSPLSLECTVEGTSNPNLYWYRQAAGRGLQLLFYSVGIGQISSEVPQNLSASRPQDRQFILSSKKLLLSDSGFYLCAWSAGTATEAFFGQGTRLTVV.

The chain has TRBV30 and TRBJ2-2, with TRBD1 matching over 8 bases. The CDR3 sequence is 15 residues long. V was clipped by 4 bases and J by 1 base; unmatched bases: 5. Germline V lookup: CDR1 GTSNPN, CDR2 SVGIG (reference sequence). Here the CDR3 reads CAWIAGTGNTGELFF. The CDR3 nucleotides are TGTGCCTGGATCGCCGGGACAGGGAACACCGGGGAGCTGTTTTTT. Combining the CDR3 with reference TRBV30 and TRBJ2-2 gives the whole variable domain SQTIHQWPATLVQPVGSPLSLECTVEGTSNPNLYWYRQAAGRGLQLLFYSVGIGQISSEVPQNLSASRPQDRQFILSSKKLLLSDSGFYLCAWIAGTGNTGELFFGEGSRLTVL.

In the case of this clone: Other DNA sequences in the sample encode the same CDR3. The J gene is TRBJ2-7, the V gene TRBV19; 10 bases are shared with TRBD1. J gave up 4 bases and V 4 bases, and 1 base lay outside the gene matches. The CDR3 spans 13 residues. Looked up from germline, CDR1 is LNHDA and CDR2 is SQIVND (reference sequence). Here the CDR3 reads CASSRDRGYEQYF. The CDR3 bases are TGTGCCAGTAGTAGGGACAGGGGATACGAGCAGTACTTC.

The V and J genes are TRBV24-1 and TRBJ1-1; D is uncertain. This CDR3 comprises 13 residues. Germline V gene data show CDR1 as KGHDR and CDR2 as SFDVKD. V lost 4 bases to trimming and J lost 0 bases, with 5 bases between them. For the CDR3, the DNA is TGTGCCACCAGTGACCCTTTGAACACTGAAGCTTTCTTT. Translation: CATSDPLNTEAFF.

This rearrangement joins TRBV5-4 to TRBJ1-5; TRBD1 might be the D (5 bases). V shed 1 base and J shed 4 bases, with 9 bases lying between them. The germline gives CDR1 SGHNT, CDR2 YYREEE (reference sequence). This CDR3 is 14 amino acids long. CDR3 nucleotides: TGTGCCAGCAGCTTGCGCGGGGGGAATCAGCCCCAGCATTTT. The encoded protein is CASSLRGGNQPQHF.

V gene TRBV30 combines with J gene TRBJ2-1; D is ambiguous. Trimming took off 6 bases at V and 4 bases at J, with 7 bases between the two ends. The CDR3 extends over 11 amino acids. Germline V gives CDR1 GTSNPN, CDR2 SVGIG (reference sequence). The chain's CDR3 is CACRSYNEQFF. DNA for the CDR3: TGTGCCTGTCGTAGTTACAATGAGCAGTTCTTC.

The CDR3 protein is CAGRQGVSADTQYF. CDR3 sequence (DNA): TGTGCCGGAAGACAGGGGGTCTCGGCAGATACGCAGTATTTT. V usage is TRBV2 and J usage is TRBJ2-3, with 9 bases matching TRBD1. V shed 11 bases and J 4 bases; nucleotides not matched to a gene: 10. The germline gives CDR1 SNHLY, CDR2 FYNNEI. The CDR3 loop spans 14 amino acids.

The chain uses TRBV19 and TRBJ2-2, with 8 bases aligning to TRBD2. The CDR3 length is 18 residues. Trimming at V came to 2 bases and at J to 3 bases, leaving 11 bases not matched to a gene. The germline CDR1 and CDR2 sequences are LNHDA and SQIVND (reference sequence). The CDR3 DNA reads as TGTGCCAGTAGTATACCCCGTGATAGCGGGATTCACACCGGGGAGCTGTTTTTT. This gives the protein CASSIPRDSGIHTGELFF.

V and J are TRBV7-2 and TRBJ2-1, with TRBD2 matching 8 bases. V was pared by 5 bases and J by 6 bases, with 12 bases of the junction left unmatched. Germline V gives CDR1 SGHTA, CDR2 FQGNSA. CDR3 length: 16 residues. CDR3 nucleotides: TGTGCCAGCAGCCCCTATGACTCAGGACTAGCCAATGAGCAGTTCTTC. This gives the protein CASSPYDSGLANEQFF.

Written as DNA, the CDR3 is TGTGCCAGCAGGCCCCAGGGACATAATGAAAAACTGTTTTTT. Translating gives CASRPQGHNEKLFF. The V gene is TRBV28, the J gene TRBJ1-4; D possibly corresponds to TRBD1 (6 bases). CDR1 and CDR2 from the germline V gene are MDHEN and SYDVKM. CDR3 length equals 14 residues. The ends were cut back, 6 bases at V and 4 bases at J, with 12 bases in the middle.

V and J are TRBV19 and TRBJ2-7, with TRBD1 matching 11 bases. Per germline, CDR1 LNHDA and CDR2 SQIVND (reference sequence). V lost 5 bases, J lost 2 bases, and 8 bases stayed unmatched. The CDR3 length is 16 residues. The CDR3 reads CASSPQPGQGAYEQYF. The CDR3, as DNA: TGTGCCAGTAGTCCCCAACCGGGACAGGGGGCCTACGAGCAGTACTTC.

V gene TRBV2 combines with J gene TRBJ1-6; possibly TRBD1 for D (5 bases). There are 13 residues in the CDR3. CDR1 and CDR2 from the germline V gene are SNHLY and FYNNEI. Trimming removed 8 bases at V and 10 bases at J, with 15 bases between. This CDR3 reads CASEDRGGSPLHF. CDR3 nucleotide sequence: TGTGCCAGCGAGGATAGGGGTGGGTCACCCCTCCACTTT.

The chain couples TRBV27 to TRBJ1-5; 9 nucleotides line up with TRBD1. The length of the CDR3 is 13 residues. Germline V gene data show CDR1 as MNHEY and CDR2 as SMNVEV (reference sequence). V lost 6 bases, J lost 7 bases, and 4 bases stayed unmatched. The CDR3 DNA is TGTGCCAGCAGAGGACAGGGGTGGCAGCCCCAGCATTTT. Amino acids: CASRGQGWQPQHF.

J is TRBJ1-5 and V is TRBV6-6; 9 bases align to TRBD1. The length of the CDR3 is 14 residues. Per germline, CDR1 MNHNY and CDR2 SVGAGI (reference sequence). With 5 bases clipped from V and 4 bases from J, the junction kept 3 bases outside the gene matches. The CDR3 DNA follows: TGTGCCAGCAGTATAGGACAGGGGAATCAGCCCCAGCATTTT. Encoded protein: CASSIGQGNQPQHF.

The chain has TRBV19 and TRBJ1-1, with 7 bases aligning to TRBD1. The V segment lost 7 bases and the J segment 6 bases; nucleotides outside the gene matches: 11. There are 14 residues in the CDR3. Germline loops: CDR1 LNHDA, CDR2 SQIVND (reference sequence). The CDR3 protein is CASTLTDRAPEAFF. CDR3 nucleotide sequence: TGTGCCAGTACTTTGACAGACAGGGCCCCTGAAGCTTTCTTT.

This chain uses TRBV7-6 with TRBJ2-7; the match to TRBD1 covers 9 bases. V trimming: 5 bases; J trimming: 2 bases; junction bases outside the gene matches: 10. Germline V gives CDR1 SGHVS, CDR2 FNYEAQ. CDR3 length: 16 amino acids. The CDR3 region is CASSPRTGVVPYEQYF. Written as DNA, the CDR3 is TGTGCCAGCAGCCCTCGGACAGGGGTCGTACCCTACGAGCAGTACTTC.

The chain combines TRBV24-1 with TRBJ2-7; 10 bases are a match to TRBD2. From germline, CDR1 is KGHDR and CDR2 SFDVKD. J lost 5 bases, V lost 7 bases, and 7 bases had no gene match. This CDR3 contains 14 residues. CDR3 residues: CATSSSGRVHEQYF. CDR3 nucleotide sequence: TGTGCCACCAGCTCTAGCGGGAGAGTCCACGAGCAGTACTTC.

The chain carries TRBV10-1 and TRBJ2-3; D is uncertain. V was cut by 3 bases and J by 5 bases, with 6 bases left in between. CDR3 length equals 12 residues. Germline CDR1 and CDR2: WNHNN and SYGVQD (reference sequence). CDR3 nucleotide sequence: TGCGCCAGCAGTGAATTCGGAGATACGCAGTATTTT. Translation gives CASSEFGDTQYF.